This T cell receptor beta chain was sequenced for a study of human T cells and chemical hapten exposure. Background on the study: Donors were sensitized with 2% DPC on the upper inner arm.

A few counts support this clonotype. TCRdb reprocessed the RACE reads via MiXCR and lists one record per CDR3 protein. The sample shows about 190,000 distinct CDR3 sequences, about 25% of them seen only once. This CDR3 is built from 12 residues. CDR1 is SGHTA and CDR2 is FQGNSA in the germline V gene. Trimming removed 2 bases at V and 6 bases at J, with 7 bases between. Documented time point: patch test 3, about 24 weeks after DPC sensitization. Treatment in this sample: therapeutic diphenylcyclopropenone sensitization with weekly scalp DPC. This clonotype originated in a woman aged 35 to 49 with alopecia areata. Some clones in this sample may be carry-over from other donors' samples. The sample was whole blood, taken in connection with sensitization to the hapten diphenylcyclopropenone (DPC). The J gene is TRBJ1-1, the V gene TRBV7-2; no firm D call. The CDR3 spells CASSLWRAEAFF. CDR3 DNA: TGTGCCAGCAGCTTATGGAGGGCTGAAGCTTTCTTT.